These 21 T cell receptor beta chains were sequenced from one sample in a study of blood T cell repertoires in COVID-19. Data came from immunoSEQ multiplex PCR; TCRdb stores just in-frame clones and leaves some out. The table records tens of thousands of clones, 90% of them present only once. Sequenced material: peripheral blood. These receptor sequences come from a human donor with active COVID-19. The donor label of this sample is uncertain.

This clone was picked up one time. The chain couples TRBV4-3 to TRBJ2-3, with a tentative D call TRBD2 (5 bases). V lost 0 bases to trimming and J lost 5 bases, with 12 bases between them. There are 15 residues in the CDR3. Germline V gives CDR1 LGHNA, CDR2 YSLEER. The CDR3: CASSQDRDGVDTQYF. As DNA, the CDR3 is TGCGCCAGCAGCCAAGATCGGGATGGTGTAGATACGCAGTATTTT.

The chain combines TRBV5-1 with TRBJ1-6; 7 bases map to TRBD1. The CDR3 runs 15 residues. V lost 4 bases, J lost 5 bases, and 6 bases stayed unmatched. CDR1 and CDR2 from the germline V gene are SGHRS and YFSETQ. The CDR3 DNA reads TGCGCCAGCAGCGGGGGACAGACAAATAATTCACCCCTCCACTTT. Protein sequence: CASSGGQTNNSPLHF. The complete variable domain, with remaining parts taken from reference TRBV5-1 and TRBJ1-6, reads KAGVTQTPRYLIKTRGQQVTLSCSPISGHRSVSWYQQTPGQGLQFLFEYFSETQRNKGNFPGRFSGRQFSNSRSEMNVSTLELGDSALYLCASSGGQTNNSPLHFGNGTRLTVT.

The rearrangement uses TRBV27 and TRBJ2-7, with 9 bases fitting TRBD1. Germline V gene sequence: CDR1 MNHEY, CDR2 SMNVEV (reference sequence). V trimming: 6 bases; J trimming: 9 bases; junction bases outside the gene matches: 15. This CDR3 spans 15 amino acids. CDR3 DNA sequence: TGTGCCAGCAGCCCCGACAGGGGGTACAACACGGCGCAGTACTTC. This sequence encodes CASSPDRGYNTAQYF.

The chain joins TRBV7-2 to TRBJ1-1; D gene unclear. The V gene's germline CDR1 is SGHTA and CDR2 FQGNSA. V was pared by 1 base and J by 0 bases, with 9 bases between. The CDR3 is made up of 15 amino acids. The CDR3 loop reads CASSLGATVNTEAFF. In nucleotides, the CDR3 is TGTGCCAGCAGCTTAGGGGCCACAGTGAACACTGAAGCTTTCTTT. The whole variable domain, remainder taken from reference TRBV7-2 and TRBJ1-1, is GAGVSQSPSNKVTEKGKDVELRCDPISGHTALYWYRQSLGQGLEFLIYFQGNSAPDKSGLPSDRFSAERTGGSVSTLTIQRTQQEDSAVYLCASSLGATVNTEAFFGQGTRLTVV.

This chain links TRBV7-7 with TRBJ2-5; 8 bases align to TRBD2. The CDR3 runs to 15 residues. The germline CDR1 and CDR2 sequences are SSHAT and FNYEAQ (reference sequence). Trimming at V came to 0 bases and at J to 5 bases, leaving 5 bases not matched to a gene. The CDR3 spells CASSLAPGGWETQYF. The DNA of the CDR3 is TGTGCCAGCAGCTTAGCGCCGGGGGGGTGGGAGACCCAGTACTTC. Based on the CDR3 plus reference TRBV7-7 and TRBJ2-5, the full variable domain is GAGVSQSPRYKVTKRGQDVTLRCDPISSHATLYWYQQALGQGPEFLTYFNYEAQPDKSGLPSDRFSAERPEGSISTLTIQRTEQRDSAMYRCASSLAPGGWETQYFGPGTRLLVL.

The chain combines TRBV6-5 with TRBJ2-2; D ambiguous. Germline V gene data show CDR1 as MNHEY and CDR2 as SVGAGI. Trimming removed 9 bases at V and 7 bases at J, with 24 bases between. The CDR3 contains 16 residues. The CDR3 protein is CARCYPVVPPLGELFF. In nucleotides, the CDR3 is TGTGCCAGGTGTTACCCAGTGGTCCCCCCCCTCGGGGAGCTGTTTTTT.

The V gene is TRBV30, the J gene TRBJ1-3; D might be TRBD1 (5 bases). In germline, CDR1 is GTSNPN, CDR2 SVGIG (reference sequence). V was shortened by 4 bases and J by 0 bases, with 19 bases between the two germline ends. CDR3 length: 17 residues. The CDR3: CAWTRLSGVFSGNTIYF. Here the CDR3 DNA reads TGTGCCTGGACTAGATTATCGGGGGTCTTCTCTGGAAACACCATATATTTT.

DNA for the CDR3: TGCGCCAGCAGCCTCGTCTTGGGGGGGGAGACCCAGTACTTC. Translating gives CASSLVLGGETQYF. The chain uses TRBV10-2 and TRBJ2-5; 7 nucleotides match TRBD2. CDR1 and CDR2 (germline): WSHSY, SAAADI. This CDR3 is 14 amino acids long. V trimming: 6 bases; J trimming: 5 bases; junction bases outside the gene matches: 9.

The genes are TRBV19 and TRBJ2-2, with a weak D call TRBD2 (5 bases). The V gene's germline CDR1 is LNHDA and CDR2 SQIVND (reference sequence). V lost 1 base and J lost 2, with 11 bases in between. CDR3 length: 16 amino acids. CDR3 sequence: CASSIGTRLNTGELFF. CDR3 coding DNA: TGTGCCAGTAGTATAGGGACTCGCCTTAACACCGGGGAGCTGTTTTTT.

This clone was found a few times. CDR3 coding DNA: TGTGCCAGCAGTTACTCCGGACAGTCCTACGAGCAGTACTTC. Translating it yields CASSYSGQSYEQYF. The V gene is TRBV6-5, the J gene TRBJ2-7; a weak D match, TRBD1 (6 bases). V lost 0 bases and J lost 1, with 7 bases in between. Germline V gene lookup returns CDR1 MNHEY and CDR2 SVGAGI. CDR3 length: 14 amino acids.

This CDR3 reads CASSNSGGRSYEQYF. The CDR3 DNA sequence: TGTGCCAGCAGCAACAGTGGGGGGAGGTCCTACGAGCAGTACTTC. This chain connects TRBV7-2 to TRBJ2-7; possibly TRBD2 for D (6 bases). Germline values: CDR1 SGHTA, CDR2 FQGNSA. The CDR3 spans 15 residues. Trimming cost V 5 bases and J 1 base, with 15 bases left between them.

The chain joins TRBV30 to TRBJ2-6, with a weak D call TRBD1 (5 bases). CDR1 is GTSNPN, CDR2 SVGIG, per germline (reference sequence). Trimming took 8 bases from V and 0 from J, leaving 11 bases between them. The CDR3 consists of 14 residues. The CDR3 sequence: CAVRATSGANVLTF. CDR3 nucleotides: TGTGCCGTCAGGGCCACCTCTGGGGCCAACGTCCTGACTTTC.

DNA for the CDR3: TGCAGTGCTAGTAAAAGGACAGGAAGCAATCAGCCCCAGCATTTT. Amino acid sequence: CSASKRTGSNQPQHF. V gene TRBV20-1 combines with J gene TRBJ1-5; 7 positions match TRBD1. CDR3 length: 15 residues. Per the germline V gene, CDR1 is DFQATT and CDR2 is SNEGSKA (reference sequence). V trimming: 3 bases; J trimming: 1 base; junction bases outside the gene matches: 6.

The chain couples TRBV5-1 to TRBJ1-1; 8 bases agree with TRBD1. V trimming: 4 bases; J trimming: 5 bases; junction bases outside the gene matches: 10. The V gene's germline CDR1 is SGHRS and CDR2 YFSETQ. CDR3 length: 15 residues. This CDR3 is CASSGGIQGVTEAFF. The CDR3 coding sequence is TGCGCCAGCAGCGGTGGAATACAGGGGGTAACTGAAGCTTTCTTT.

This chain connects TRBV5-1 to TRBJ2-7, with 11 nucleotides matching TRBD2. Germline loops: CDR1 SGHRS, CDR2 YFSETQ. V shed 3 bases and J 3 bases; nucleotides not matched to a gene: 5. This CDR3 has 15 amino acids. The CDR3 DNA reads as TGCGCCAGCAGCTGGGAAGGGACTAGCGGCTACGAGCAGTACTTC. Translating it yields CASSWEGTSGYEQYF. Looking up the rest from reference TRBV5-1 and TRBJ2-7 gives the full variable domain: KAGVTQTPRYLIKTRGQQVTLSCSPISGHRSVSWYQQTPGQGLQFLFEYFSETQRNKGNFPGRFSGRQFSNSRSEMNVSTLELGDSALYLCASSWEGTSGYEQYFGPGTRLTVT.

V and J are TRBV30 and TRBJ2-5, with TRBD1 matching 7 bases. V lost 1 base, J lost 5 bases, and 4 bases stayed unmatched. Germline CDR1 reads GTSNPN; CDR2 reads SVGIG (reference sequence). The CDR3 totals 13 residues. The CDR3 DNA reads TGTGCCTGGAGTGCGACAGGGAGTGAGACCCAGTACTTC. As protein: CAWSATGSETQYF.

The chain links TRBV6-5 to TRBJ1-1; 8 bases are a match to TRBD1. V lost 6 bases to trimming and J lost 6 bases; unmatched junction nucleotides: 9. This CDR3 has 14 residues. CDR1 and CDR2 (germline): MNHEY, SVGAGI. Written as DNA, the CDR3 is TGTGCCAGCAGAGAGAGGACAGGGCTCTCTGAAGCTTTCTTT. The encoded protein is CASRERTGLSEAFF.

The chain is built from TRBV7-2 and TRBJ2-2; TRBD1 agrees at 7 bases. This CDR3 region has 16 residues. Trimming removed 5 bases from V and 7 bases from J; junction bases left unmatched: 13. The germline gives CDR1 SGHTA, CDR2 FQGNSA. The chain's CDR3 is CASSQEIRRGIGELFF. The CDR3 DNA is TGTGCCAGCAGCCAAGAAATACGCAGGGGGATCGGGGAGCTGTTTTTT.

The chain couples TRBV5-1 to TRBJ2-1; D not resolved. Per the germline V gene, CDR1 is SGHRS and CDR2 is YFSETQ. The CDR3 runs 11 residues. V lost 1 base to trimming and J lost 8 bases, with 4 bases between them. CDR3 DNA: TGCGCCAGCAGCTTGAGCTATGAGCAGTTCTTC. Protein product: CASSLSYEQFF.

The J gene is TRBJ1-1, the V gene TRBV7-9, with D uncertain. The V gene's germline CDR1 is SEHNR and CDR2 FQNEAQ (reference sequence). The CDR3 has 13 amino acids. V lost 4 bases to trimming and J lost 0 bases, with 6 bases between them. CDR3 sequence: CASSSLVNTEAFF. The CDR3 bases are TGTGCCAGCAGCTCCCTTGTGAACACTGAAGCTTTCTTT.

The genes are TRBV15 and TRBJ2-1, with 10 bases lining up with TRBD1. CDR1 is LNHNV, CDR2 YYDKDF, per germline (reference sequence). With 1 base clipped from V and 10 bases from J, the junction kept 7 bases outside the gene matches. The CDR3 length is 15 residues. DNA for the CDR3: TGTGCCACCAGCAGAGCCAGCGGACAGGGGGAGGAGCAGTTCTTC. It encodes CATSRASGQGEEQFF. Supplemented by reference TRBV15 and TRBJ2-1, the full variable domain reads DAMVIQNPRYQVTQFGKPVTLSCSQTLNHNVMYWYQQKSSQAPKLLFHYYDKDFNNEADTPDNFQSRRPNTSFCFLDIRSPGLGDTAMYLCATSRASGQGEEQFFGPGTRLTVL.